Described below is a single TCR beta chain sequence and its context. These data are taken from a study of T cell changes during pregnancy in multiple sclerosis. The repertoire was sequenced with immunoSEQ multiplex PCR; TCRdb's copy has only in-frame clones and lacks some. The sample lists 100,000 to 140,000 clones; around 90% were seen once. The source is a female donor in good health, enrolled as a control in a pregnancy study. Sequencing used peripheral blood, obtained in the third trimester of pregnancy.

CDR3 sequence: CASSLSGGATDTQYF. The CDR3 bases are TGTGCCAGCAGCTTAAGCGGGGGGGCCACAGATACGCAGTATTTT. This chain links TRBV7-2 with TRBJ2-3; TRBD2 matches 10 bases. This CDR3 has 15 amino acids. The junction had 1 base not matched to a gene; V was cut back by 2 bases and J by 2 bases. CDR1 is SGHTA and CDR2 is FQGNSA in the germline V gene.